A selection of T cell receptor beta chains follows, all from one sample in a study of beta chain features in type 1 diabetes. The repertoire was sequenced with immunoSEQ multiplex PCR; TCRdb's copy has only in-frame clones and lacks some. The data contain about 450,000 clones, 11% of them singletons. The sequencing input was naive CD4+ T cells from blood. These receptors came from a woman younger than 30 in good health. Each CDR3 is given with its conserved first and last residue. A D gene is named only where the DNA matches it firmly.

j_call d_call v_call cdr3_aa
TRBJ1-2 NA TRBV29-1 CSVDSTTRLWGYTF
TRBJ2-7 NA TRBV5-1 CASSSGILPYEQYF
TRBJ2-5 NA TRBV10-3 CAISEGGYETQYF
TRBJ1-3 TRBD1 TRBV29-1 CSARQGKTGNTIYF
TRBJ2-3 NA TRBV29-1 CSAADRFTDTQYF
TRBJ2-3 NA TRBV4-3 CASSHGGAGDTQYF
TRBJ2-3 NA TRBV29-1 CSVAPTGADTQYF
TRBJ2-3 NA TRBV9 CASSVGEGSSDTQYF
TRBJ2-7 NA TRBV18 CASSPTYEQYF
TRBJ2-3 NA TRBV12-5 CASGLRDTQYF
TRBJ1-2 NA TRBV15 CATSRDSKFGNHYGYTF
TRBJ2-7 NA TRBV7-2 CASRNAGPIYEQYF
TRBJ1-4 NA TRBV30 CAWSRPRGGEKLFF
TRBJ2-4 TRBD2 TRBV13 CASSLRWLADKNIQYF
TRBJ1-1 NA TRBV23-1 CASSQRETEAFF
TRBJ1-4 NA TRBV23-1 CASSPLWGEKLFF
TRBJ2-5 NA TRBV9 CASSPGPRQETQYF
TRBJ2-1 TRBD1 TRBV5-4 CASRGQGSVDEQFF
TRBJ2-7 TRBD1 TRBV9 CASSVAGGPYEQYF
TRBJ2-5 TRBD2 TRBV9 CASSIRPGLAPETQYF
TRBJ2-5 NA TRBV7-2 CASSPGAKETQYF
TRBJ2-1 NA TRBV29-1 CSARPLVSYNEQFF
TRBJ2-5 NA TRBV7-9 CASSLQARVRETQYF
TRBJ2-5 TRBD1 TRBV27 CASSSQGTETQYF
TRBJ2-4 NA TRBV2 CASRETPSFAKNIQYF
TRBJ2-3 NA TRBV14 CASSRNGGDTQYF
TRBJ1-2 TRBD1 TRBV10-2 CASSKAGTANYGYTF
TRBJ2-5 TRBD2 TRBV6-1 CASSRTSPLQETQYF
TRBJ1-1 NA TRBV19 CASSINTEAFF
TRBJ2-1 NA TRBV9 CASSVVGGPYNEQFF
TRBJ1-3 TRBD1 TRBV13 CASSFGQGRRPGNTIYF
TRBJ2-3 NA TRBV7-9 CASSLVSWRTDTQYF
TRBJ1-5 TRBD1 TRBV7-3 CASSPLDRGREQPQHF
TRBJ2-3 TRBD2 TRBV2 CAGLAGGITDTQYF
TRBJ1-2 NA TRBV4-1 CASSQASGQRQYGYTF
TRBJ2-2 NA TRBV9 CASSVEGLWNTGELFF
TRBJ1-1 NA TRBV18 CASSNGLTEAFF
TRBJ2-1 NA TRBV4-3 CASSQGNSMGNEQFF
TRBJ2-7 TRBD2 TRBV18 CASSPGLVQSYEQYF
TRBJ1-5 NA TRBV27 CASSLRQDSNQPQHF
TRBJ1-1 NA TRBV7-2 CASSLVERVEAFF
TRBJ2-7 NA TRBV7-8 CASNSGTGSREQYF
TRBJ1-5 TRBD1 TRBV4-3 CASSQDRGNQPQHF
TRBJ2-7 NA TRBV7-2 CASSSQGFGSYEQYF
TRBJ1-6 TRBD1 TRBV7-9 CASSLGTGGGSPLHF
TRBJ2-4 NA TRBV7-8 CASSLSALAKNIQYF
TRBJ1-1 NA TRBV2 CASAPEGLTEAFF
TRBJ1-5 NA TRBV5-1 CASSFLQGPDQPQHF